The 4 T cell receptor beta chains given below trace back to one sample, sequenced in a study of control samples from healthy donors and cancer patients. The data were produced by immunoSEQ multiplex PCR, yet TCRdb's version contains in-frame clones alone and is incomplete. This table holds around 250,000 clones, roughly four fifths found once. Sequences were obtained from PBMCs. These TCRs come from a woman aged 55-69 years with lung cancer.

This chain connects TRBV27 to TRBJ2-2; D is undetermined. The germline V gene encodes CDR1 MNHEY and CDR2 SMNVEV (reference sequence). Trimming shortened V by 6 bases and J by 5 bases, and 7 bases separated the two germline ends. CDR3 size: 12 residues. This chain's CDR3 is CASRKGTGELFF. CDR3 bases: TGTGCCAGCAGGAAGGGAACCGGGGAGCTGTTTTTT.

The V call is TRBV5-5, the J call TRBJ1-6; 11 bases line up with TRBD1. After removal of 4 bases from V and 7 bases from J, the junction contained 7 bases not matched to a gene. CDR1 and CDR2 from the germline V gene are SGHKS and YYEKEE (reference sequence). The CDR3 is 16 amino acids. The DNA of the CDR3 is TGTGCCAGCAGCCCCGGACAGGGGGCAAGAAATTCACCCCTCCACTTT. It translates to CASSPGQGARNSPLHF.

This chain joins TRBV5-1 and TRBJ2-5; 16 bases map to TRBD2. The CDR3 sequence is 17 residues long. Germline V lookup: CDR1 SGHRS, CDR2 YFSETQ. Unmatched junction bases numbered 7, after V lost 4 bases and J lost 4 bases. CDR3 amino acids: CASSPGLAGGAGETQYF. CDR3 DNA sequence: TGCGCCAGCAGCCCGGGACTAGCGGGGGGGGCGGGAGAGACCCAGTACTTC. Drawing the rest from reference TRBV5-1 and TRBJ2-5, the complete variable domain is KAGVTQTPRYLIKTRGQQVTLSCSPISGHRSVSWYQQTPGQGLQFLFEYFSETQRNKGNFPGRFSGRQFSNSRSEMNVSTLELGDSALYLCASSPGLAGGAGETQYFGPGTRLLVL.

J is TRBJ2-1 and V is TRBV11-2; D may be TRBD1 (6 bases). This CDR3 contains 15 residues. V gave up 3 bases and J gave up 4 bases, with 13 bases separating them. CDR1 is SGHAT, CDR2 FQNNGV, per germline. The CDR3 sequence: CASSFVGTPYNEQFF. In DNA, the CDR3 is TGTGCCAGCAGCTTTGTCGGGACACCTTACAATGAGCAGTTCTTC.